These T cell receptor beta chains were read from a single sample in a study of T cell clonotyping in hematopoietic cell transplantation. Some clones are missing from TCRdb's copy, which holds only in-frame ones; the method was immunoSEQ multiplex PCR. Of some 8,800 clones listed, 85% to 90% were seen once; the top ten hold roughly 4.2%. The specimen was peripheral blood mononuclear cells, collected at the time of graft-versus-host disease after allogeneic stem cell transplant. These receptors were taken from a male patient aged 60 to 75 who had an allogeneic stem cell transplant from a related donor, so the T cells may come from the graft donor. Some clones in this sample may be carry-over from other donors' samples. CDR3s include the opening cysteine and the closing phenylalanine or tryptophan. D genes are given only for firm matches. Clone size appears in some rows only: once, few, many, or a class for an expanded clone.

.	16	.	TRBV6-6	TRBJ2-3	CASSTGVGGGPDTQYF	TGTGCCAGCAGCACAGGGGTAGGGGGGGGCCCAGATACGCAGTATTTT
.	11	.	TRBV30	TRBJ2-5	CAWGAQETQYF	TGTGCCTGGGGGGCCCAAGAGACCCAGTACTTC
few	12	.	TRBV6-5	TRBJ1-1	CASREGVSEAFF	TGTGCCAGCAGGGAAGGAGTCTCTGAAGCTTTCTTT
.	14	.	TRBV19	TRBJ1-5	CASTAGHLNQPQHF	TGTGCCAGTACCGCGGGACATTTGAATCAGCCCCAGCATTTT
.	15	.	TRBV18	TRBJ2-7	CASSPPSAGFYEQYF	TGTGCCAGCTCACCACCGTCGGCCGGGTTCTACGAGCAGTACTTC
.	14	.	TRBV4-2	TRBJ1-5	CASSQEGGNQPQHF	TGTGCCAGCAGCCAAGAAGGGGGCAATCAGCCCCAGCATTTT
few	14	.	TRBV6-1	TRBJ2-2	CASQTQRNTGELFF	TGTGCCAGCCAAACACAGCGGAACACCGGGGAGCTGTTTTTT
.	14	.	TRBV7-2	TRBJ1-3	CASSSGAPGNTIYF	TGTGCCAGCAGCTCAGGGGCGCCTGGAAACACCATATATTTT
.	13	.	TRBV4-1	TRBJ2-7	CASSQEGPYEQYF	TGCGCCAGCAGCCAAGAGGGTCCCTACGAGCAGTACTTC
once	14	.	TRBV5-1	TRBJ2-3	CASTGTLSTDTQYF	TGCGCCAGCACAGGGACCCTAAGCACAGATACGCAGTATTTT
.	15	.	TRBV7-2	TRBJ2-6	CASSLARDGANVLTF	TGTGCCAGCAGCTTAGCGCGAGACGGGGCCAACGTCCTGACTTTC
.	18	.	TRBV9	TRBJ1-2	CASSPLPRSFGSRNGYTF	TGTGCCAGCAGCCCGTTGCCCAGGTCGTTCGGGTCCAGGAATGGCTACACCTTC
once	13	.	TRBV11-3	TRBJ2-3	CATRSGTTDTQYF	TGTGCCACCCGGAGCGGAACCACAGATACGCAGTATTTT
.	12	TRBD1	TRBV28	TRBJ1-4	CASSGGREKLFF	TGTGCCAGTTCAGGGGGCAGGGAAAAACTGTTTTTT
.	14	.	TRBV5-6	TRBJ1-1	CASSSGQINTEAFF	TGTGCCAGCAGCTCGGGGCAGATTAACACTGAAGCTTTCTTT
once	16	.	TRBV5-6	TRBJ1-2	CASSRFLEGDPDGYTF	TGTGCCAGCAGCCGTTTTCTAGAGGGGGATCCTGATGGCTACACCTTC
.	17	TRBD2	TRBV18	TRBJ2-2	CASSPSPAAGDTGELFF	TGTGCCAGCTCACCATCTCCAGCAGCGGGGGACACCGGGGAGCTGTTTTTT
few	17	TRBD1	TRBV30	TRBJ1-6	CAWISGTGGFYNSPLHF	TGTGCCTGGATTTCAGGGACAGGGGGATTCTATAATTCACCCCTCCACTTT
.	17	TRBD1	TRBV4-1	TRBJ1-1	CASSQLTGGPLDTEAFF	TGCGCCAGCAGCCAGTTGACAGGGGGCCCCTTGGACACTGAAGCTTTCTTT
.	13	.	TRBV6-5	TRBJ1-1	CASRYATRTEAFF	TGTGCCAGCCGATATGCGACTCGAACTGAAGCTTTCTTT
.	15	TRBD2	TRBV6-6	TRBJ2-3	CASSSGTSGEDTQYF	TGTGCCAGCAGTTCCGGGACTAGCGGGGAAGATACGCAGTATTTT
.	15	TRBD1	TRBV27	TRBJ1-6	CASSYTTGGGSPLHF	TGTGCCAGCAGTTATACGACAGGGGGTGGTTCACCCCTCCACTTT
once	13	.	TRBV19	TRBJ1-6	CASSMRVRSPLHF	TGTGCCAGTAGTATGAGGGTCCGATCACCCCTCCACTTT
.	14	TRBD1	TRBV7-8	TRBJ2-7	CASSVYRGPYEQYF	TGTGCCAGCAGCGTATACAGGGGTCCCTACGAGCAGTACTTC
few	19	TRBD1	TRBV6-1	TRBJ1-5	CASSERAAWGQFIREPQHF	TGTGCCAGCAGTGAAAGGGCAGCCTGGGGACAGTTTATTCGGGAGCCCCAGCATTTT
.	15	TRBD2	TRBV11-2	TRBJ2-1	CASSLTAGGQNEQFF	TGTGCCAGCAGCTTAACAGCGGGGGGGCAAAATGAGCAGTTCTTC
.	17	TRBD1	TRBV14	TRBJ2-2	CASSRIAGTGNTGELFF	TGTGCCAGCAGCCGAATCGCCGGGACAGGGAACACCGGGGAGCTGTTTTTT
once	14	.	TRBV25-1	TRBJ1-1	CASSKTGRNTEAFF	TGTGCCAGCAGTAAGACCGGACGGAACACTGAAGCTTTCTTT
.	16	.	TRBV28	TRBJ1-1	CASTLPQPLHPPEAFF	TGTGCCAGCACCCTCCCTCAGCCCTTACACCCCCCTGAAGCTTTCTTT
.	17	TRBD2	TRBV2	TRBJ2-3	CASRPALAGGPTDTQYF	TGTGCCAGCAGACCCGCCCTAGCGGGGGGGCCGACAGATACGCAGTATTTT
.	14	.	TRBV5-6	TRBJ1-2	CASSLLGGRVGYTF	TGTGCCAGCAGCCTCCTAGGGGGGCGAGTAGGCTACACCTTC
.	13	.	TRBV7-3	TRBJ1-6	CASSLYRESPLHF	TGTGCCAGCAGCTTATACAGGGAATCACCCCTCCACTTT
few	16	TRBD1	TRBV4-3	TRBJ1-6	CASSPADRVNNSPLHF	TGCGCCAGCAGTCCGGCTGACAGGGTGAATAATTCACCCCTCCACTTT
.	14	.	TRBV5-6	TRBJ1-4	CASSLFDSNEKLFF	TGTGCCAGCAGCTTGTTCGACAGTAATGAAAAACTGTTTTTT
.	14	TRBD1	TRBV28	TRBJ2-7	CASSYTGGLYEQYF	TGTGCCAGCAGTTATACAGGGGGCCTGTACGAGCAGTACTTC
.	13	.	TRBV11-2	TRBJ1-1	CASSLPENTEAFF	TGTGCCAGCAGCTTACCGGAGAACACTGAAGCTTTCTTT
.	16	TRBD2	TRBV28	TRBJ2-1	CASSKGTSGGASEQFF	TGTGCCAGCAGCAAGGGGACTAGCGGGGGGGCCTCGGAGCAGTTCTTC
.	15	.	TRBV7-9	TRBJ1-4	CASSNGGAVNEKLFF	TGTGCCAGCAGCAACGGGGGGGCCGTGAATGAAAAACTGTTTTTT
.	16	.	TRBV9	TRBJ2-5	CASSVGSGGFTETQYF	TGTGCCAGCAGCGTAGGTTCTGGGGGCTTCACAGAGACCCAGTACTTC
.	16	.	TRBV5-6	TRBJ1-6	CASSGGPIFYNSPLHF	TGTGCCAGCAGCGGGGGACCCATCTTCTATAATTCACCCCTCCACTTT
.	14	.	TRBV5-1	TRBJ1-1	CASSFGGIGTEAFF	TGCGCCAGCAGCTTTGGGGGCATCGGCACTGAAGCTTTCTTT
.	13	.	TRBV7-7	TRBJ1-1	CASSLDRNTEAFF	TGTGCTAGCAGTCTGGACAGGAACACTGAAGCTTTCTTT
.	13	TRBD1	TRBV25-1	TRBJ1-2	CASSNTGDSGYTF	TGTGCCAGCAGTAACACAGGGGATTCGGGCTACACCTTC
few	11	.	TRBV13	TRBJ1-2	CASSTGDGYTF	TGTGCCAGCAGCACCGGGGATGGCTACACCTTC
.	15	TRBD1	TRBV6-4	TRBJ1-5	CASGGWQGVSQPQHF	TGTGCCAGTGGGGGCTGGCAGGGGGTCTCTCAGCCCCAGCATTTT
.	14	TRBD1	TRBV2	TRBJ1-2	CASDKVRQGGGYTF	TGTGCCAGCGACAAAGTAAGACAGGGCGGTGGCTACACCTTC
once	11	.	TRBV7-2	TRBJ2-7	CASSLINEQYF	TGTGCCAGCAGCTTGATAAACGAGCAGTACTTC
once	16	.	TRBV4-2	TRBJ2-1	CASSLLLRGGDNEQFF	TGTGCCAGCAGCCTCCTTCTCAGGGGGGGAGACAATGAGCAGTTCTTC
.	15	.	TRBV7-9	TRBJ2-7	CASSLSRGLVYEQYF	TGTGCCAGCAGCTTAAGTAGGGGACTTGTCTACGAGCAGTACTTC
.	14	TRBD1	TRBV7-9	TRBJ1-4	CASSQRQGGEKLFF	TGTGCCAGCAGCCAACGACAGGGTGGGGAAAAACTGTTTTTT
.	15	.	TRBV19	TRBJ1-2	CASSIAGEGLYGYTF	TGTGCCAGTAGTATTGCAGGGGAGGGCCTCTATGGCTACACCTTC
.	13	.	TRBV7-6	TRBJ1-2	CASSPGQGFGYTF	TGTGCCAGCAGCCCAGGTCAGGGGTTTGGCTACACCTTC
.	14	.	TRBV29-1	TRBJ2-7	CSVDGGGNYYEQYF	TGCAGCGTTGATGGGGGTGGTAATTACTACGAGCAGTACTTC
.	13	.	TRBV27	TRBJ1-5	CASSLRGNQPQHF	TGTGCCAGCAGTTTGAGGGGAAATCAGCCCCAGCATTTT
.	15	.	TRBV28	TRBJ1-1	CASSFGRRFPDVAFF	TGTGCCAGCAGTTTCGGTAGGAGGTTTCCGGACGTAGCTTTCTTT